A single sample gave rise to the 14 T cell receptor beta chains below, sequenced in a study of cytomegalovirus exposure and HLA in healthy donors. The PCR employed 60 Vbeta primers together with 13 Jbeta primers. Repertoires were generated with immunoSEQ multiplex PCR, while TCRdb's copy carries only in-frame clones and drops some. This sample has 90,000 to 130,000 clones, with approximately 81% found just once. The sequencing sample was made of PBMCs. All receptors derive from a woman aged 18 to 35 in good health and CMV-seropositive.

This clone occurred a few times. This sequence joins TRBV5-1 and TRBJ2-4; TRBD1 might be the D (7 bases). CDR3 length: 16 residues. V was shortened by 4 bases and J by 3 bases, with 17 bases between the two germline ends. The V gene's germline CDR1 is SGHRS and CDR2 YFSETQ. CDR3 DNA: TGCGCCAGCAGCCCCTTAGGGACAGCGGGCAAAAACATTCAGTACTTC. Its protein product is CASSPLGTAGKNIQYF.

The V gene is TRBV5-5, the J gene TRBJ2-3; 10 positions agree with TRBD2. Trimming at V came to 1 base and at J to 3 bases, leaving 8 bases not matched to a gene. Germline V gives CDR1 SGHKS, CDR2 YYEKEE (reference sequence). This CDR3 region has 17 residues. The CDR3 region is CASSLWIAGGRTDTQYF. CDR3 coding DNA: TGTGCCAGCAGCTTGTGGATAGCGGGAGGAAGGACAGATACGCAGTATTTT.

The chain has TRBV2 and TRBJ1-2; TRBD1 matches 11 bases. CDR1 and CDR2 (germline): SNHLY, FYNNEI. The CDR3 sequence is 13 residues long. Trimming removed 7 bases from V and 7 bases from J; junction bases left unmatched: 5. The CDR3 DNA reads as TGTGCCAGCAAGGGACAGGGGGTTGGTGGCTACACCTTC. It translates to CASKGQGVGGYTF.

The table lists this clone with a count of one. This chain uses TRBV5-6 with TRBJ2-7, with D possibly matching TRBD1 (5 bases). Germline-derived CDR1 and CDR2 are SGHDT and YYEEEE. V lost 1 base to trimming and J lost 4 bases, with 18 bases between them. The CDR3 totals 16 residues. CDR3 in DNA: TGTGCCAGCAGCTTGAATGGCGCAGGGAAGAAGTACGAGCAGTACTTC. Translating it yields CASSLNGAGKKYEQYF.

A few counts support this clone. The chain has TRBV6-5 and TRBJ1-1, with TRBD1 matching 8 bases. CDR3 length: 13 residues. Germline CDR1 reads MNHEY; CDR2 reads SVGAGI. The trim removed 6 bases at V and 4 bases at J, leaving 4 bases unmatched. The CDR3 is CASSQDRATEAFF. The CDR3 coding sequence is TGTGCCAGCAGCCAGGACAGGGCCACTGAAGCTTTCTTT.

V is TRBV9 and J is TRBJ1-4, with TRBD1 identical over 8 bases. This CDR3 is built from 16 residues. V trimming: 4 bases; J trimming: 5 bases; junction bases outside the gene matches: 10. The germline V gene has CDR1 SGDLS and CDR2 YYNGEE. CDR3 sequence reads: CASSPTTGDLNEKLFF. In DNA form, the CDR3 reads TGTGCCAGCAGCCCGACGACAGGGGACTTAAATGAAAAACTGTTTTTT.

The chain joins TRBV6-1 to TRBJ2-7; the D gene is possibly TRBD2 (5 bases). Germline loops: CDR1 MNHNS, CDR2 SASEGT. The V and J ends lost 2 bases and 7 bases respectively, with 12 bases between them. The CDR3 extends over 13 amino acids. The CDR3, as DNA: TGTGCCAGCAGTGAACTATTGCGGGCAGAGCAGTACTTC. Translated: CASSELLRAEQYF.

The chain links TRBV6-5 to TRBJ1-1; D may be TRBD1 (5 bases). The germline V and J ends were trimmed by 7 bases and 1 base, with 7 bases remaining between them. Germline V gives CDR1 MNHEY, CDR2 SVGAGI. CDR3 size: 12 residues. This chain's CDR3 is CASTDRNTEAFF. CDR3 nucleotide sequence: TGTGCCAGCACCGACAGGAACACTGAAGCTTTCTTT.

This sequence joins TRBV6-1 and TRBJ2-7; 8 positions agree with TRBD2. This CDR3 is 15 amino acids long. After removal of 6 bases from V and 5 bases from J, the junction contained 12 bases not matched to a gene. Germline loops: CDR1 MNHNS, CDR2 SASEGT. The CDR3 region has the DNA TGTGCCAGCAGCGAGGCGGGAGGTCCTCGGGACGAGCAGTACTTC. It yields the protein CASSEAGGPRDEQYF.

This clone is a singleton in its sample. The chain couples TRBV5-1 to TRBJ2-7; no definite D call. The V end was cut by 0 bases, the J end by 7 bases, with 8 bases between. This CDR3 is built from 12 residues. Germline V lookup: CDR1 SGHRS, CDR2 YFSETQ. The CDR3 nucleotides read TGCGCCAGCAGCTTGGTGTCCGAGGAGCAGTACTTC. This sequence encodes CASSLVSEEQYF. The variable domain in full, with the rest retrieved from reference TRBV5-1 and TRBJ2-7, is KAGVTQTPRYLIKTRGQQVTLSCSPISGHRSVSWYQQTPGQGLQFLFEYFSETQRNKGNFPGRFSGRQFSNSRSEMNVSTLELGDSALYLCASSLVSEEQYFGPGTRLTVT.

V usage is TRBV6-1 and J usage is TRBJ2-1; no reliable D call. This CDR3 has 12 residues. V lost 7 bases and J 7 bases, leaving 11 bases between the germline ends. Germline V gives CDR1 MNHNS, CDR2 SASEGT. The CDR3 spells CASTASRNEQFF. The CDR3 DNA follows: TGTGCCAGCACTGCGTCCCGGAATGAGCAGTTCTTC.

The chain combines TRBV5-1 with TRBJ2-2, with a weak D call TRBD2 (6 bases). Germline values: CDR1 SGHRS, CDR2 YFSETQ. The CDR3 totals 20 residues. The V gene lost 0 bases and the J gene lost 3 bases, with 24 bases spanning the gap. DNA of the CDR3: TGCGCCAGCAGCTTGGGGCGGGAAGGGGCGGCCCAAGAACACACCGGGGAGCTGTTTTTT. As protein: CASSLGREGAAQEHTGELFF.

The V and J genes are TRBV4-2 and TRBJ2-7, with 11 positions matching TRBD2. Germline CDR1 LGHNA, CDR2 YNFKEQ. V was pared by 0 bases and J by 3 bases, with 1 base of the junction left unmatched. The CDR3 contains 15 residues. CDR3 bases: TGTGCCAGCAGCCAAGAAACTAGCGGGAGCTACGAGCAGTACTTC. Translation: CASSQETSGSYEQYF.

The V gene is TRBV5-1, the J gene TRBJ1-2; D is undetermined. This CDR3 comprises 13 residues. Between the trimmed V and J ends, which lost 1 base and 4 bases, there was a span of 8 bases. Germline loops: CDR1 SGHRS, CDR2 YFSETQ. The CDR3 DNA sequence: TGCGCCAGCAGCTTGCAGGCCTCCTATGGCTACACCTTC. It specifies CASSLQASYGYTF.